The clone carrying this T cell receptor beta chain was detected only a few times. This sample was included in a study of identical twins. TCRdb fed the 5' RACE reads into MiXCR, producing one record per CDR3 protein. Altogether about 890,000 distinct CDR3 sequences are present, around an eighth being singletons, with the ten largest covering 1.5% to 2%. The CDR3 covers 18 residues. CDR1 and CDR2 from the germline V gene are MNHEY and SMNVEV (reference sequence). Trimming removed 5 bases from V and 3 bases from J; junction bases left unmatched: 9. The sample was also linked to a second study, of yellow fever vaccine responses in identical twins.

V is TRBV27 and J is TRBJ2-2, with 13 positions matching TRBD2. Sequences were obtained from PBMCs. This receptor was taken from a woman aged 18-29 years in good health. Here the CDR3 reads CASSLGTSGKQHTGELFF. The CDR3 DNA follows: TGTGCCAGCAGTCTAGGGACTAGCGGGAAGCAGCACACCGGGGAGCTGTTTTTT.